The rows below give T cell receptor beta chains drawn from one sample of a study of a mutant IDH1 vaccine in newly diagnosed glioma. No antigens are known for them. Method: immunoSEQ multiplex PCR; TCRdb's copy keeps in-frame clones and lacks some. This sample has 25,000 to 30,000 clones; about four fifths occur once, and the top ten carry approximately 15%. Source: PBMCs, taken from a glioma patient whose treatment included an IDH1 peptide vaccine. The receptor set was obtained from a woman aged 25 to 45 with glioma. Both conserved end residues are part of each CDR3. The order of the fields is V gene, J gene, clone size, CDR3 protein. Rows may omit the clone size; those that give it use once, few, many or a size class.

>TRBV30|TRBJ2-7|NA
CASAPGTGVYEQYF
>TRBV7-9|TRBJ1-4|NA
CASRRGGEKLFF
>TRBV10-3|TRBJ1-3|NA
CAIREFSSGNTIYF
>TRBV10-3|TRBJ1-2|NA
CAISHDRNHGYTF
>TRBV27|TRBJ2-2|NA
CASSPQGSNTGELFF
>TRBV7-2|TRBJ1-1|NA
CASSTGTNTEAFF
>TRBV4-1|TRBJ1-2|NA
CASSQDGLYGYTF
>TRBV4-2|TRBJ2-2|NA
CASSQDPATGELFF
>TRBV5-1|TRBJ1-1|NA
CASSSGTGATTEAFF
>TRBV4-1|TRBJ2-7|once
CASSQGATYEQYF
>TRBV10-2|TRBJ2-5|once
CASSPQETQYF
>TRBV19|TRBJ2-7|once
CASSPSGAGYEQYF
>TRBV6-1|TRBJ2-2|once
CASSVGGYTGELFF
>TRBV5-1|TRBJ1-2|few
CASSLEGENYGYTF
>TRBV5-1|TRBJ1-1|NA
CASRVGGSPEAFF
>TRBV25-1|TRBJ1-2|NA
CASRGGNYGYTF
>TRBV6-6|TRBJ2-3|NA
CATASGGRGDTQYF
>TRBV10-3|TRBJ2-7|NA
CASSGDTYEQYF
>TRBV7-2|TRBJ1-1|NA
CASNPFPGTEAFF
>TRBV6-1|TRBJ2-3|NA
CASSGQDSVFEISTDTQYF
>TRBV19|TRBJ1-3|NA
CASTGSDSSGNTIYF
>TRBV10-3|TRBJ1-5|NA
CAISERGMSNQPQHF
>TRBV27|TRBJ1-2|NA
CATGQGQGYTF
>TRBV5-1|TRBJ2-7|NA
CASSLGGEQYF
>TRBV19|TRBJ1-5|NA
CASRDRSNQPQHF
>TRBV6-1|TRBJ1-1|NA
CASTPGQAGDTEAFF
>TRBV29-1|TRBJ2-7|NA
CSGLTGNEQYF
>TRBV6-5|TRBJ1-1|NA
CASFYRGGTEAFF
>TRBV5-1|TRBJ1-6|NA
CASSPGTGEPLHF